A single sample gave rise to the 8 T cell receptor beta chains below, sequenced in a study of T cell responses to AZD1222 COVID-19 vaccine. The assay was immunoSEQ multiplex PCR, and TCRdb's table has in-frame clones only and misses some. The profile covers 120,000 or so clones, with 87% appearing a single time and more than 9% taken by the ten largest. The sample in question was peripheral blood, obtained on day 0 of AZD1222 vaccination. These receptors were obtained from an adult in good health.

This rearrangement joins TRBV29-1 to TRBJ2-4; D could derive from TRBD1 or TRBD2 (5 bases each). Germline CDR1 and CDR2: SQVTM and ANQGSEA. Trimming stripped 7 bases from V and 8 bases from J, with 18 bases between. This CDR3 has 13 amino acids. The CDR3 nucleotides are TGCAGCGGTACCGGGACCTGGATGGACATTCAGTACTTC. Translating it yields CSGTGTWMDIQYF.

The chain combines TRBV27 with TRBJ1-5, with D tentatively TRBD1 (5 bases). V gave up 6 bases and J gave up 6 bases, with 12 bases separating them. From germline, CDR1 is MNHEY and CDR2 SMNVEV (reference sequence). The CDR3 length is 13 residues. The CDR3 region has the DNA TGTGCCAGCAGGGGGGGTCTCGGTCAGCCCCAGCATTTT. Protein sequence: CASRGGLGQPQHF.

This clone was detected only once. V is TRBV30 and J is TRBJ2-5, with 9 bases identical to TRBD1. Per the germline V gene, CDR1 is GTSNPN and CDR2 is SVGIG (reference sequence). The CDR3 extends over 16 amino acids. The J segment lost 4 bases and the V segment lost 2 bases, leaving 11 bases of the junction unmatched. CDR3 protein: CAWSWDRVPRGETQYF. The CDR3 region has the DNA TGTGCCTGGAGTTGGGACAGGGTCCCCAGGGGAGAGACCCAGTACTTC.

The chain carries TRBV10-3 and TRBJ2-1, with TRBD2 identical over 9 bases. With V trimmed by 2 bases and J by 4 bases, 6 bases remained unmatched. Germline V lookup: CDR1 ENHRY, CDR2 SYGVKD. CDR3 length: 16 residues. The CDR3, as DNA: TGTGCCATCAGTGAGGGACTAGCGATGGCTTACAATGAGCAGTTCTTC. Translation gives CAISEGLAMAYNEQFF.

The V gene is TRBV19, the J gene TRBJ1-1; D is uncertain. Germline loops: CDR1 LNHDA, CDR2 SQIVND (reference sequence). The V end was cut by 5 bases, the J end by 3 bases, with 13 bases between. This CDR3 has 14 residues. The CDR3 coding sequence is TGTGCCAGTAGTGCACAACCAGGCCACACTGAAGCTTTCTTT. Translated: CASSAQPGHTEAFF.

The chain links TRBV27 to TRBJ2-3, with D perhaps matching TRBD2 (7 bases). Germline V lookup: CDR1 MNHEY, CDR2 SMNVEV (reference sequence). V lost 0 bases and J 5 bases, leaving 15 bases between the germline ends. The CDR3 loop spans 16 amino acids. The CDR3 DNA sequence: TGTGCCAGCAGTTTATCGGCGGGGGCCGCGATAGATACGCAGTATTTT. Translation: CASSLSAGAAIDTQYF.

The rearrangement joins TRBV7-2 to TRBJ1-6; a weak D match, TRBD1 (5 bases). Trimming cost V 1 base and J 7 bases, with 14 bases left between them. The CDR3 has 16 residues. Germline CDR1 is SGHTA and CDR2 is FQGNSA. The CDR3 here is CASSLEGRVGNSPLHF. For the CDR3, the DNA is TGTGCCAGCAGCTTAGAGGGCAGGGTGGGAAATTCACCCCTCCACTTT.

The chain joins TRBV29-1 to TRBJ2-3; D might be TRBD2 (5 bases). V was pared by 1 base and J by 5 bases, with 13 bases between. From germline, CDR1 is SQVTM and CDR2 ANQGSEA. This CDR3 is built from 14 residues. The CDR3 DNA reads TGCAGCGTTGAAGGCCTTGGAGGTGGAGATACGCAGTATTTT. Its protein is CSVEGLGGGDTQYF.